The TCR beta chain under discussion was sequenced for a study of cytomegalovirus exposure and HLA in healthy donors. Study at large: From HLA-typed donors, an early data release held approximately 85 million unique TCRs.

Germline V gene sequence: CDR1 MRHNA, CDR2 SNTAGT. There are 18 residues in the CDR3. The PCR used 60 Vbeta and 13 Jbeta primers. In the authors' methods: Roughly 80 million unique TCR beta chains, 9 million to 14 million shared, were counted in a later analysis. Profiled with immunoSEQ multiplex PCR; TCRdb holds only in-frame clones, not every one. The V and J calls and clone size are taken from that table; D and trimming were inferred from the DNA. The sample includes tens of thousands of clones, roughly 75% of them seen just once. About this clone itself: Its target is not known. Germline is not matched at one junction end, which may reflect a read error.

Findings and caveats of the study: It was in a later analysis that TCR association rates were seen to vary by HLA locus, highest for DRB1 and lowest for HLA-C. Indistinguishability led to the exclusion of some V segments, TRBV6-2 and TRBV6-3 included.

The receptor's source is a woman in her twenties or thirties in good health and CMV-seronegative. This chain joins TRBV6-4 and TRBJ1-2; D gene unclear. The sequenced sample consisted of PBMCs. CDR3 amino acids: CASSDSSTIARAVYGYPF. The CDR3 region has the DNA TGTGCCAGCAGTGACTCGTCCACAATCGCGCGCGCGGTCTATGGCTACCCCTTC.